A single T cell receptor (beta chain) is shown here with its context. This entry is derived from a study of blood T cell repertoires in COVID-19. V lost 4 bases, J lost 2 bases, and 7 bases stayed unmatched. The germline gives CDR1 MGHRA, CDR2 YSYEKL. The CDR3 sequence is 15 residues long. TCRdb's copy holds only in-frame clones and misses some; the assay was immunoSEQ multiplex PCR. Among roughly 400,000 clones listed, 70% to 90% were seen once. Enrolled through a virtual design, the participants were between roughly 18 and 100 years of age and came from about two dozen US areas. The V gene is TRBV4-1, the J gene TRBJ1-1; the match to TRBD1 covers 7 bases. The TCR sequence derives from a woman between 18 and 30 years old who had been exposed to COVID-19. The sample taken for sequencing was PBMCs or T cells enriched from blood (not recorded which). The CDR3 sequence is CASSLAGTANTEAFF. The DNA for the CDR3 is TGCGCCAGCAGCCTCGCCGGGACAGCAAACACTGAAGCTTTCTTT.